The following is a T cell receptor beta chain sequence with its context. V was pared by 7 bases and J by 5 bases, with 12 bases between. CDR3 length equals 13 residues. Germline CDR1 is MGHDK and CDR2 is SYGVNS. This entry comes from a study of shared clonotypes between healthy human individuals. The method was immunoSEQ multiplex PCR; TCRdb's version includes in-frame clones alone and lacks a portion of them. Counted here are over a million clones, roughly 74% occurring once; the ten biggest clones make up 0.55% to 0.7%. The V and J genes are TRBV25-1 and TRBJ2-1, with D maybe TRBD1 (6 bases). This TCR derives from a man between 18 and 29 years old in good health. Some clones in this sample may be carry-over from other donors' samples. The sample consisted of memory CD4+ T cells from PBMCs. Sample subset: CD45RA-negative fraction. The CDR3 nucleotides are TGTGCCAGCAAAGACAGGACTGACAATGAGCAGTTCTTC. It codes for CASKDRTDNEQFF.